The entry below describes one T cell receptor beta chain. Its antigen remains unidentified. Base qualities are not provided; no much larger clone lies one nucleotide away. Libraries were made using the immunoSEQ multiplex PCR assay. The study's own analysis went as follows. A statistical classification framework was built for diagnosing cytomegalovirus status from the catalog of TCR beta chain sequences. TCRdb stores this immuneACCESS table with in-frame sequences only. Part of the clones is absent; in the studies checked, under half of the shortfall reflects unresolved V genes, and no reason is known for the rest. V and J calls plus clone size are reproduced from that table; the DNA served to infer D and trimming. In this sample the table shows more than 150,000 clones, over 65% of which occur a single time. The top ten constitute roughly 7% of the sample. Compared with germline, V lacks 1 base and J lacks 5 bases; bases without a gene match: 6. In the germline V gene, CDR1 corresponds to MDHEN and CDR2 to SYDVKM. From its cysteine to its phenylalanine, the CDR3 spans 16 amino acids. Only the CDR3 portion is preserved as DNA: 48 bases, with reading frame beginning at the first base.

The data are from a study of cytomegalovirus exposure and HLA in healthy donors (dated by TCRdb to between 2016 and 2019). As for the study more broadly: According to a later analysis, one platform produced both the 120 validation repertoires and the roughly 640 repertoires of the first cohort. The study aimed to test whether cataloging public T cell receptors could reveal signatures of past pathogen exposure. To predict cytomegalovirus infection status, the study brought together high-throughput TCR immunosequencing, statistical association of individual TCRs with disease status, and machine learning. Along with the approximately 670-subject first cohort, a separate validation cohort of over a hundred different subjects was used.

The donors were included in the validation cohort of approximately 130 subjects, a group kept apart from the roughly 700-subject first cohort. Broader findings and caveats from the paper: In both the original and validation cohorts, the classifier was reported to diagnose cytomegalovirus status with high specificity and sensitivity. In the study, some 180 TCR beta chains were listed as associated with cytomegalovirus. A few of the identified cytomegalovirus-associated TCR beta chains were confirmed in vitro to be specific for cytomegalovirus antigens. A later analysis lacked HLA typing for the validation cohort, so it scored co-occurrence in that cohort across all 120 or so repertoires. Most TCR sequences were seen in very few donors, while some public TCRs were found in many individuals. According to the authors, the approach could potentially be generalized to other disease states and immunological phenotypes. Subsequent analysis determined that TCRs grouped into clusters in the first cohort also showed a tendency toward co-occurrence across the 120 validation repertoires, and roughly 94% of cluster scores exceeded 0.

Sequencing used PBMCs. The TCR comes from a man in his late teens or twenties in good health and CMV-seropositive. The chain is made from TRBV28 and TRBJ1-5; 9 nucleotides in the junction match TRBD1. The DNA is as follows: TGTGCCAGCAGTTTATTATTGCGACAGGGGGATCAGCCCCAGCATTTT. Translated, it reads CASSLLLRQGDQPQHF.